These T cell receptor beta chains were read from a single sample in a study of blood T cells in healthy people across ages. TCRdb analysed the 5' RACE reads with MiXCR anew, one entry per CDR3 protein. The repertoire holds 650,000 to 800,000 distinct CDR3 sequences, with over 40% as singletons. The sample was blood. These receptors all come from a woman older than 75 in good health. The CDR3 runs from the conserved cysteine through the conserved F or W. A D gene is named only where the DNA matches it firmly. Clone size is given for some rows only: seen once, a few or many times, or a class if the clone is expanded.

length	D	J	V	size	DNA	CDR3
13	-	TRBJ2-3	TRBV7-9	-	TGTGCCAGCAGCGTATCCCCCTGGGATACGCAGTATTTT	CASSVSPWDTQYF
15	-	TRBJ2-3	TRBV12-3/TRBV12-4	many	TGTGCCAGCAGTCCAGCTAGCTTCTCCACAGATACGCAGTATTTT	CASSPASFSTDTQYF
14	-	TRBJ2-7	TRBV20-1	-	TGCAGTGCTAGAACCCCAGTGAACTCCTACGAGCAGTACTTC	CSARTPVNSYEQYF
17	TRBD1	TRBJ2-1	TRBV27	-	TGTGCCAGCGGTCTCCCCCGTTACAGGGGACGCTACAATGAGCAGTTCTTC	CASGLPRYRGRYNEQFF
16	TRBD2	TRBJ2-7	TRBV6-5	-	TGTGCCAGCAGTCGGTCGACTAGCGGGAGGGCCTACGAGCAGTACTTC	CASSRSTSGRAYEQYF
14	TRBD2	TRBJ2-1	TRBV29-1	-	TGCAGCGTTGCTGCTAGCGGGAGCGCCAATGAGCAGTTCTTC	CSVAASGSANEQFF
14	-	TRBJ2-1	TRBV20-1	-	TGCAGTGCTAACCAGCGGAGCTCCTACAATGAGCAGTTCTTC	CSANQRSSYNEQFF
14	-	TRBJ1-6	TRBV20-1	-	TGCAGTGCACCGACCGGGACACATAATTCACCCCTCCACTTT	CSAPTGTHNSPLHF
13	-	TRBJ1-4	TRBV7-2	-	TGTGCCAGCACCAGAATCAGTGAGGAAAAACTGTTTTTT	CASTRISEEKLFF
13	TRBD1	TRBJ2-1	TRBV18	-	TGTGCCAGCTACCTGGACAGGCCCCAGGGGCAGTTCTTC	CASYLDRPQGQFF
14	TRBD2	TRBJ2-1	TRBV20-1	-	TGCAGTGCCCTCACTAGCGGGGCTTACAATGAGCAGTTCTTC	CSALTSGAYNEQFF
12	-	TRBJ1-2	TRBV12-3/TRBV12-4	-	TGTGCCAGCAGTTCATCGAGCTATGGCTACACCTTC	CASSSSSYGYTF
14	-	TRBJ2-5	TRBV20-1	-	TGCAGTGCTAGAGATCTATTAAGTAGAGAGACCCAGTACTTC	CSARDLLSRETQYF
15	TRBD1	TRBJ2-5	TRBV29-1	-	TGCAGCGTTGCGACAGGGGCTGGGCCTCAAGAGACCCAGTACTTC	CSVATGAGPQETQYF
13	-	TRBJ1-5	TRBV7-3	-	TGTGCCAGCAGCTCCGAACCAGGTCAGCCCCAGCATTTT	CASSSEPGQPQHF
14	-	TRBJ2-2	TRBV6-4	-	TGTGCCAGCAGACTTAACACGAACACCGGGGAGCTGTTTTTT	CASRLNTNTGELFF
12	-	TRBJ2-3	TRBV12-3/TRBV12-4	once	TGTGCCAGCAGTTTAGGCGTAGATGCGCAGTATTTT	CASSLGVDAQYF
13	-	TRBJ2-1	TRBV7-2	-	TGTGCCAGCAGCACGGACCTATACAATGAGCAGTTCTTC	CASSTDLYNEQFF
15	-	TRBJ2-2	TRBV7-2	-	TGTGCCAGCAGCTTACGCGGGACCAACACCGGGGAGCTGTTTTTT	CASSLRGTNTGELFF
12	-	TRBJ1-2	TRBV29-1	-	TGCAGCGTTTCAGCGGACAGCTATGGCTACACCTTC	CSVSADSYGYTF
17	-	TRBJ2-3	TRBV7-9	many	TGTGCCAGCAGCTTAGCTTCGGGGAATCTATACACAGATACGCAGTATTTT	CASSLASGNLYTDTQYF
16	-	TRBJ2-3	TRBV5-1	many	TGCGCCAGCAGCATTCTTCCGGGACCGACGACAGATACGCAGTATTTT	CASSILPGPTTDTQYF
15	TRBD2	TRBJ2-5	TRBV6-1	-	TGTGCCAGCAGCCTAGCGGGGGGATTTTTTGAGACCCAGTACTTC	CASSLAGGFFETQYF
14	-	TRBJ2-2	TRBV10-3	-	TGTGCCATCAAGGCTAGCGAGACCACCGGGGAGCTGTTTTTT	CAIKASETTGELFF
13	-	TRBJ2-3	TRBV2	many	TGTGCCAGCAGAAGGGTATTCATGGATACGCAGTATTTT	CASRRVFMDTQYF
14	-	TRBJ1-3	TRBV28	few	TGTGCCAGCAGCGGACAGATCTCTGGAAACACCATATATTTT	CASSGQISGNTIYF
16	TRBD1	TRBJ2-7	TRBV9	-	TGTGCCAGCAGCACTGGCCGGGACAGCAAAGACTACGAGCAGTACTTC	CASSTGRDSKDYEQYF
10	-	TRBJ2-7	TRBV28	many	TGTGCCAGCGGACCCCCCGAGCAGTACTTC	CASGPPEQYF
14	-	TRBJ2-4	TRBV5-1	-	TGCGCCAGCAGCGTGGCTATAGCCAAAAACATTCAGTACTTC	CASSVAIAKNIQYF
16	TRBD2	TRBJ2-1	TRBV7-2	-	TGTGCCAGCAGCTTAGCGGGCAGCGGGGGCAGCAATGAGCAGTTCTTC	CASSLAGSGGSNEQFF